A selection of T cell receptor gamma chains follows, all from one sample in a study of Vδ1+ human thymocytes. TCRdb re-called clones from the multiplex PCR reads using CATT. Among 8,500 to 13,000 gamma-chain clones listed, around 45% were seen once. Sequences were obtained from Vdelta1+ gamma-delta thymocytes from the thymus. These TCRs come from a boy less than two years old who had congenital heart surgery. Both conserved end residues are part of each CDR3. Part of the rows lack a size; the others show once, few, many or a class for expanded clones.

cdr3_length	v_call	clone_size	j_call	cdr3_nt	cdr3_aa
12	TRGV3	NA	TRGJ1/TRGJ2	TGTGCCACCTGGGACACTTATTATAAGAAACTCTTT	CATWDTYYKKLF
11	TRGV9	NA	TRGJ1/TRGJ2	TGTGCCTTGTGGCTTTATTATAAGAAACTCTTT	CALWLYYKKLF
14	TRGV3	few	TRGJ1/TRGJ2	TGTGCCACCTGGGACAGAAGCCGTTCCTATAAGAAACTCTTT	CATWDRSRSYKKLF
11	TRGV3	few	TRGJ1/TRGJ2	TGTGCCACCTGGGTTCATTATAAGAAACTCTTT	CATWVHYKKLF
13	TRGV3	few	TRGJ1/TRGJ2	TGTACCACCTGGGACAAATCCGTTTATAAGAAACTCTTT	CTTWDKSVYKKLF
12	TRGV9	NA	TRGJ1/TRGJ2	TGTGCCTTGTGGGAGCCCCGTCACAGGAAACTCTTT	CALWEPRHRKLF
11	TRGV4	NA	TRGJ1/TRGJ2	TGTGCCACCTGGGATCGGTATAAGAAACTCTTT	CATWDRYKKLF
12	TRGV9	NA	TRGJ1/TRGJ2	TGTGCCTTGTGGGAGGGAGATTATAAGAAACTCTTT	CALWEGDYKKLF
11	TRGV5	few	TRGJ1/TRGJ2	TGTGCCACCTGGCGGCGAGATAAGAAACTCTTT	CATWRRDKKLF
12	TRGV3	few	TRGJ1/TRGJ2	TGTGCCACCTGGTGGGTGAGAAATAAGAAACTCTTT	CATWWVRNKKLF
12	TRGV4	NA	TRGJ1/TRGJ2	TGTGCCACCTGGTCGAATTATTATAAGAAACTCTTT	CATWSNYYKKLF
15	TRGV9	few	TRGJ1/TRGJ2	TGTGCCTTGTGGGAACGGCTAACGAATTATTATAAGAAACTCTTT	CALWERLTNYYKKLF
13	TRGV4	few	TRGJ1/TRGJ2	TGTGCCACCTGGGATGGGCGAGGTTATAAGAAACTCTTT	CATWDGRGYKKLF
11	TRGV9	few	TRGJ1/TRGJ2	TGTGCCTTGTGGGAGGCTACCAAGAAACTCTTT	CALWEATKKLF
13	TRGV4	few	TRGJ1/TRGJ2	TGTGCCACCTGGGATGGGCGGGGTTATAAGAAACTCTTT	CATWDGRGYKKLF
12	TRGV3	NA	TRGJ1/TRGJ2	TGTGCCACCTGGCGCAATTATTATAAGAAACTCTTT	CATWRNYYKKLF
15	TRGV9	NA	TRGJ1/TRGJ2	TGTGCCTTGTGGGAGGTGCGGCCTTCTTATTATAAGAAACTCTTT	CALWEVRPSYYKKLF
17	TRGV5	NA	TRGJ1/TRGJ2	TGTGCCACCTGGGACAGGCGTTCTTGGCCCCTTTATTATAAGAAACTCTTT	CATWDRRSWPLYYKKLF
13	TRGV9	few	TRGJ1/TRGJ2	TGTGCCTTGTGGGAGCGCCCTTATTATAAGAAACTCTTT	CALWERPYYKKLF
13	TRGV5	few	TRGJ1/TRGJ2	TGTGCCACCTGGGACAGGCGAGGGTATAAGAAACTCTTT	CATWDRRGYKKLF
13	TRGV8	few	TRGJ1/TRGJ2	TGTGCCACCTGGGATTTTCTTTATTATAAGAAACTCTTT	CATWDFLYYKKLF
13	TRGV3	NA	TRGJ1/TRGJ2	TGTGCCACCTGGGACATCGAGTATTATAAGAAACTCTTT	CATWDIEYYKKLF
11	TRGV3	NA	TRGJ1/TRGJ2	TGTGCCACCTGGGACAGGAAGGGGAAACTCTTT	CATWDRKGKLF
13	TRGV8	NA	TRGJ1/TRGJ2	TGTGCCACCTGGGATCGGAATTATTATAAGAAACTCTTT	CATWDRNYYKKLF
11	TRGV9	medium-sized	TRGJ1/TRGJ2	TGTGCCTTGTGGGAGGTGGGGGAGAAACTCTTT	CALWEVGEKLF
17	TRGV9	few	TRGJ1/TRGJ2	TGTGCCTTGTGGGAGGTGCAGGAGCTATCGTCCATGGTGGAGAAACTCTTT	CALWEVQELSSMVEKLF
15	TRGV3	NA	TRGJ1/TRGJ2	TGTGCCACCTGGGACAGGCTCGGGTATTATTATAAGAAACTCTTT	CATWDRLGYYYKKLF
14	TRGV9	few	TRGJ1/TRGJ2	TGTGCCTTGTGGGAGGCTCTGAATTATTATAAGAAACTCTTT	CALWEALNYYKKLF
11	TRGV8	NA	TRGJ1/TRGJ2	TGTGCCACCTGGGATAGTGATAAGAAACTCTTT	CATWDSDKKLF
14	TRGV9	few	TRGJ1/TRGJ2	TGTGCCTTGTGGGAGGTGCGTCCTTATTATAAGAAACTCTTT	CALWEVRPYYKKLF
13	TRGV4	NA	TRGJ1/TRGJ2	TGTGCCACCTGGGATGGGGTCCGATATAAGAAACTCTTT	CATWDGVRYKKLF
11	TRGV9	NA	TRGJ1/TRGJ2	TGTGCCTTGTGGGAGGCGGGGAAGAAACTCTTT	CALWEAGKKLF
11	TRGV5	NA	TRGJ1/TRGJ2	TGTGCCACCTGGGGAGACTATAAGAAACTCTTT	CATWGDYKKLF
15	TRGV4	NA	TRGJ1/TRGJ2	TGTGCCACCTGGGATAGGCCGACGGATTATTATAAGAAACTCTTT	CATWDRPTDYYKKLF
14	TRGV9	NA	TRGJ1/TRGJ2	TGTGCCTTGTGGCCAAACGAGGGATCTCATAAGAAACTCTTT	CALWPNEGSHKKLF
12	TRGV9	NA	TRGJ1/TRGJ2	TGTGCCTTGTGGGGGAGTTATTATAAGAAACTCTTT	CALWGSYYKKLF
12	TRGV4	few	TRGJ1/TRGJ2	TGTGCCACCTGGGATGGACATTATAAGAAACTCTTT	CATWDGHYKKLF
11	TRGV8	NA	TRGJ1/TRGJ2	TGTGCCACCTGGGATAGATCTAAGAAACTCTTT	CATWDRSKKLF
13	TRGV9	few	TRGJ1/TRGJ2	TGTGCCTTGTGGGAGGTGCATTTCTGTAAGAAACTCTTT	CALWEVHFCKKLF
13	TRGV9	NA	TRGJ1/TRGJ2	TGTGCCTTGTGGGAGGTGCGATCTCTTTGGAAACTCTTT	CALWEVRSLWKLF
11	TRGV4	few	TRGJ1/TRGJ2	TGTGCCACCTGGGTCAGGAAGAAGAAACTCTTT	CATWVRKKKLF
10	TRGV9	few	TRGJ1/TRGJ2	TGTGCCTTGTGGGAGGGGGAGAAACTCTTT	CALWEGEKLF
13	TRGV9	few	TRGJ1/TRGJ2	TGTGCCTTGTGGGAGGTGTTGGGATATAAGAAACTCTTT	CALWEVLGYKKLF
11	TRGV9	few	TRGJ1/TRGJ2	TGTGCCTTGTGGGAGGTAAAGAAGAAACTCTTT	CALWEVKKKLF
13	TRGV9	NA	TRGJ1/TRGJ2	TGTGCCTTTGAACCAGCCCGATATTATAAGAAACTCTTT	CAFEPARYYKKLF
15	TRGV9	NA	TRGJ1/TRGJ2	TGTGCCTTGTGGGATAAGAGCGAAAATTATTATAAGAAACTCTTT	CALWDKSENYYKKLF
14	TRGV4	few	TRGJP2	TGTGCCACCTGGGAAGAGGAAAGTGATTGGATCAAGACGTTT	CATWEEESDWIKTF
13	TRGV8	few	TRGJP2	TGTGCCACCTGGGACAGTAGTGATTGGATCAAGACGTTT	CATWDSSDWIKTF
14	TRGV9	NA	TRGJ1/TRGJ2	TGTGCCTTGTGGGAGGTGGTTCATATTCGTAAGAAACTCTTT	CALWEVVHIRKKLF
15	TRGV9	NA	TRGJ1/TRGJ2	TGTGCCTTGTGGGAGGTGAAGGTAGAGAATTATAAGAAACTCTTT	CALWEVKVENYKKLF
13	TRGV9	few	TRGJ1/TRGJ2	TGTGCCTTGTGGGGAATGGGGCTTGTAGAGAAACTCTTT	CALWGMGLVEKLF
11	TRGV9	few	TRGJ1/TRGJ2	TGTGCCTTGTGGGCATATTATAAGAAACTCTTT	CALWAYYKKLF